Each of the 26 T cell receptor beta chains below was sequenced from the same sample in a study of T cells in Graves' hyperthyroidism and ophthalmopathy. Researchers amplified the TCR beta CDR3 regions from RNA transcripts. Carried out on the TCR CDR3, a first-round RT-PCR used the HTBI primer set. TCRdb called the multiplex PCR reads again in MiXCR, with one record for every CDR3 protein. The sample holds about 840,000 distinct CDR3 sequences, approximately 40% seen once. Specimen: blood. Receptor source: a young man with Graves' hyperthyroidism.

The genes are TRBV10-3 and TRBJ1-2; no clear D gene. Germline lookup yields CDR1 ENHRY and CDR2 SYGVKD. The length of the CDR3 is 12 residues. V dropped 5 bases and J dropped 7 bases, with 11 bases sitting between them. DNA for the CDR3: TGTGCCATCAGTCCAGGAGGCGGTGGCTACACCTTC. It specifies CAISPGGGGYTF.

This clonotype was counted at least ten times. This chain links TRBV20-1 with TRBJ2-7; D is unclear. Trimming pared 3 bases from V and 5 bases from J, leaving 8 bases between. The CDR3 runs to 11 residues. CDR1 is DFQATT and CDR2 is SNEGSKA in the germline V gene (reference sequence). CDR3 sequence reads: CSARFKDEQYF. The DNA of the CDR3 is TGCAGTGCTAGGTTTAAGGACGAGCAGTACTTC.

Comments on this clonotype: The junction differs from germline at one of its ends, possibly a read error. V is TRBV7-2 and J is TRBJ2-2; 9 bases agree with TRBD2. Germline V gene sequence: CDR1 SGHTA, CDR2 FQGNSA. The CDR3 is 15 residues long. The CDR3 protein is CASSLAGEGPGELFF. In DNA form, the CDR3 reads TGTGCCAGCAGTTTAGCGGGGGAAGGCCCCGGGGAGCTGTTTTTT. The complete variable domain, with remaining parts taken from reference TRBV7-2 and TRBJ2-2, reads GAGVSQSPSNKVTEKGKDVELRCDPISGHTALYWYRQSLGQGLEFLIYFQGNSAPDKSGLPSDRFSAERTGGSVSTLTIQRTQQEDSAVYLCASSLAGEGPGELFFGEGSRLTVL.

This clonotype appeared a few times. The V and J genes are TRBV9 and TRBJ1-1; D is unresolved. Germline CDR1 is SGDLS and CDR2 is YYNGEE. The V end was cut by 7 bases, the J end by 0 bases, with 10 bases between. The CDR3 is 13 residues long. The CDR3 nucleotides read TGTGCCAGCTTGCCTATGATGAACACTGAAGCTTTCTTT. This translates into CASLPMMNTEAFF.

The genes are TRBV7-9 and TRBJ1-5; D unresolved. Trimming left V 6 bases short and J 4 bases short, with 13 bases between. CDR3 length equals 14 residues. CDR1 is SEHNR and CDR2 is FQNEAQ in the germline V gene (reference sequence). The CDR3 DNA follows: TGTGCCAGCAGTTTACTGGGAGCTAATCAGCCCCAGCATTTT. Translation gives CASSLLGANQPQHF.

The J gene is TRBJ1-1, the V gene TRBV19; unclear D gene. The V gene lost 4 bases and the J gene lost 1 base, with 10 bases spanning the gap. Germline V lookup: CDR1 LNHDA, CDR2 SQIVND (reference sequence). The CDR3 runs 14 residues. CDR3 coding DNA: TGTGCCAGTAGTACCGCCGGGGAGAACACTGAAGCTTTCTTT. Amino acid sequence: CASSTAGENTEAFF.

This clonotype occurred many times. The chain links TRBV19 to TRBJ1-2; weak D call: TRBD1 (6 bases). Germline loops: CDR1 LNHDA, CDR2 SQIVND (reference sequence). V gave up 8 bases and J gave up 8 bases, with 21 bases separating them. CDR3 length: 14 amino acids. Written as DNA, the CDR3 is TGTGCCAGTGCATCCCTGGGGACACCATCGGGCTACACCTTC. Protein product: CASASLGTPSGYTF.

The chain is built from TRBV7-2 and TRBJ1-1; no definite D call. This CDR3 contains 14 residues. The V end was cut by 3 bases, the J end by 1 base, with 9 bases between. Germline CDR1 SGHTA, CDR2 FQGNSA. CDR3 sequence reads: CASSFLRGNTEAFF. The DNA of the CDR3 is TGTGCCAGCAGCTTCCTCAGAGGGAACACTGAAGCTTTCTTT.

This rearrangement joins TRBV5-1 to TRBJ1-1, with 10 bases that match TRBD1. The ends lost 3 bases at V and 2 bases at J; junction bases unmatched: 7. This CDR3 is 16 amino acids long. Germline V gene sequence: CDR1 SGHRS, CDR2 YFSETQ. This CDR3 is CASSYRQGAGNTEAFF. CDR3 nucleotides: TGCGCCAGCAGCTATCGACAGGGGGCGGGAAACACTGAAGCTTTCTTT.

This clonotype was seen many times. V is TRBV2 and J is TRBJ1-1; D is possibly TRBD1 (5 bases). The ends were cut back, 8 bases at V and 7 bases at J, with 11 bases in the middle. CDR1 and CDR2 (germline): SNHLY, FYNNEI. This CDR3 is built from 11 residues. CDR3 loop: CASHRQYEAFF. CDR3 coding DNA: TGTGCCAGCCATAGACAGTATGAAGCTTTCTTT.

This clonotype has a count of ten or more. The chain has TRBV7-2 and TRBJ2-7; the D gene is possibly TRBD1 (6 bases). The germline V and J ends were trimmed by 3 bases and 8 bases, with 14 bases remaining between them. The CDR3 is 13 amino acids. Germline loops: CDR1 SGHTA, CDR2 FQGNSA. The CDR3 protein is CASSFGDKGQQYF. The DNA for the CDR3 is TGTGCCAGCAGCTTCGGGGACAAAGGGCAGCAGTACTTC.

The chain uses TRBV19 and TRBJ1-1, with D possibly TRBD1 on 5 matching bases. The CDR3 has 12 residues. Per germline, CDR1 LNHDA and CDR2 SQIVND (reference sequence). V was clipped by 5 bases and J by 7 bases, with 11 bases between them. The CDR3 bases are TGTGCCAGTAGTGGGCGACAGATTGAAGCTTTCTTT. The encoded protein is CASSGRQIEAFF.

The rearrangement uses TRBV6-5 and TRBJ1-1; D may be TRBD1 (6 bases). V lost 5 bases and J 1 base, leaving 11 bases between the germline ends. In germline, CDR1 is MNHEY, CDR2 SVGAGI. This CDR3 comprises 14 residues. The CDR3 spells CASSRDIANTEAFF. Here the CDR3 DNA reads TGTGCCAGCAGTCGGGACATAGCGAACACTGAAGCTTTCTTT.

The chain carries TRBV2 and TRBJ2-7; TRBD2 matches 10 bases. The J segment lost 2 bases and the V segment lost 6 bases, leaving 7 bases of the junction unmatched. Looked up from germline, CDR1 is SNHLY and CDR2 is FYNNEI. The CDR3 covers 15 residues. CDR3 loop: CASSEGLAPTYEQYF. The CDR3 DNA reads TGTGCCAGCAGCGAGGGACTAGCGCCAACCTACGAGCAGTACTTC.

This clonotype was seen at least ten times. This chain connects TRBV19 to TRBJ1-4, with D perhaps TRBD1 (6 bases). There are 14 residues in the CDR3. With 3 bases removed from V and 10 bases from J, the gap between germline ends came to 15 bases. Germline values: CDR1 LNHDA, CDR2 SQIVND (reference sequence). The DNA of the CDR3 is TGTGCCAGTAGTATCAGGGGCAGTGTCGGAAAACTGTTTTTT. Translating it yields CASSIRGSVGKLFF.

This clonotype showed up many times. The chain joins TRBV7-8 to TRBJ2-2; D gene unclear. Deletions cut 6 bases from V and 4 bases from J, with 12 bases between. Germline V gene data show CDR1 as SGHVS and CDR2 as FQNEAQ. The CDR3 extends over 14 amino acids. The CDR3 coding sequence is TGTGCCAGCAGTCAACTGGGTGTCACCGGGGAGCTGTTTTTT. This codes for CASSQLGVTGELFF. Full variable domain (rest looked up from reference TRBV7-8 and TRBJ2-2): GAGVSQSPRYKVAKRGQDVALRCDPISGHVSLFWYQQALGQGPEFLTYFQNEAQLDKSGLPSDRFFAERPEGSVSTLKIQRTQQEDSAVYLCASSQLGVTGELFFGEGSRLTVL.

Only one count was recorded for this clonotype. Germline and junction disagree at one end, which may indicate a read error. This chain joins TRBV5-1 and TRBJ1-2, with D unresolved. CDR3 size: 12 residues. Germline V gene sequence: CDR1 SGHRS, CDR2 YFSETQ. DNA of the CDR3: TGCGCCAGCAGCCCGGGCGGCTATGGCTACGCCTTC. Amino acid sequence: CASSPGGYGYAF. Supplemented by reference TRBV5-1 and TRBJ1-2, the full variable domain reads KAGVTQTPRYLIKTRGQQVTLSCSPISGHRSVSWYQQTPGQGLQFLFEYFSETQRNKGNFPGRFSGRQFSNSRSEMNVSTLELGDSALYLCASSPGGYGYAFGSGTRLTVV.

The chain recombines TRBV9 with TRBJ1-4; perhaps TRBD1 as D (5 bases). Trimming stripped 7 bases from V and 6 bases from J, with 16 bases between. The germline gives CDR1 SGDLS, CDR2 YYNGEE. The CDR3 totals 14 residues. The CDR3 nucleotides read TGTGCCAGCTCACCAAGGGGCACGGATGAAAAACTGTTTTTT. Translated: CASSPRGTDEKLFF.

This clonotype was seen a few times. The chain joins TRBV19 to TRBJ2-5; the D gene could be TRBD1 or TRBD2 (5 bases each). The ends were cut back, 7 bases at V and 4 bases at J, with 13 bases in the middle. The CDR3 contains 13 residues. The germline gives CDR1 LNHDA, CDR2 SQIVND (reference sequence). CDR3: CASTGIGGETQYF. CDR3 DNA: TGTGCCAGTACCGGGATTGGGGGAGAGACCCAGTACTTC.

This chain connects TRBV7-2 to TRBJ2-7, with D maybe TRBD2 (6 bases). The germline CDR1 and CDR2 sequences are SGHTA and FQGNSA. With 6 bases removed from V and 2 bases from J, the gap between germline ends came to 17 bases. The CDR3 is 15 amino acids. Here the CDR3 reads CASRLTGLPPYEQYF. In nucleotides, the CDR3 is TGTGCCAGCAGACTAACGGGACTCCCTCCCTACGAGCAGTACTTC.

This clonotype was seen a handful of times. The CDR3 region is CSARDQAGSSYEQYF. In nucleotides, the CDR3 is TGCAGTGCTAGAGACCAAGCGGGCTCCTCCTACGAGCAGTACTTC. This chain joins TRBV20-1 and TRBJ2-7; D is perhaps TRBD2 (6 bases). V lost 0 bases and J lost 0, with 12 bases in between. Germline V gives CDR1 DFQATT, CDR2 SNEGSKA (reference sequence). This CDR3 has 15 residues.

This clonotype has more than one count but fewer than ten. The rearrangement links TRBV30 to TRBJ1-1; 7 bases fit TRBD1. In germline, CDR1 is GTSNPN, CDR2 SVGIG (reference sequence). J was trimmed by 4 bases and V by 2 bases; bases with no gene match: 7. The CDR3 consists of 14 residues. CDR3 DNA: TGTGCCTGGAGTCTCCGACAGGGAATCACTGAAGCTTTCTTT. This encodes CAWSLRQGITEAFF. Drawing the rest from reference TRBV30 and TRBJ1-1, the complete variable domain is SQTIHQWPATLVQPVGSPLSLECTVEGTSNPNLYWYRQAAGRGLQLLFYSVGIGQISSEVPQNLSASRPQDRQFILSSKKLLLSDSGFYLCAWSLRQGITEAFFGQGTRLTVV.

This clonotype was found a few times. This CDR3 reads CASSETLGLNTGELFF. CDR3 sequence (DNA): TGTGCCAGCAGTGAAACTCTGGGTCTAAACACCGGGGAGCTGTTTTTT. The chain couples TRBV2 to TRBJ2-2; D unclear. The germline V gene has CDR1 SNHLY and CDR2 FYNNEI. V was shortened by 2 bases and J by 2 bases, with 12 bases between the two germline ends. The CDR3 is 16 amino acids.

The chain links TRBV12-3 or TRBV12-4 to TRBJ1-2, with D possibly matching TRBD1 (5 bases). The CDR3 has 14 residues. The V end lost 6 bases, the J end lost 5 bases, and 16 bases lay between the germline ends. The CDR3 sequence: CASSPPWRGYGYTF. CDR3 nucleotide sequence: TGTGCCAGCAGCCCACCGTGGAGGGGATATGGCTACACCTTC.

This clonotype was counted at least ten times. The chain combines TRBV5-1 with TRBJ1-1, with unresolved D. The germline V and J ends were trimmed by 1 base and 4 bases, with 14 bases remaining between them. The germline CDR1 and CDR2 sequences are SGHRS and YFSETQ. This CDR3 spans 15 amino acids. CDR3 loop: CASSLSGTTGTEAFF. The DNA for the CDR3 is TGCGCCAGCAGCTTGTCGGGAACCACGGGCACTGAAGCTTTCTTT.

V usage is TRBV19 and J usage is TRBJ1-1, with D perhaps TRBD1 (6 bases). The germline CDR1 and CDR2 sequences are LNHDA and SQIVND (reference sequence). V was clipped by 9 bases and J by 10 bases, with 15 bases between them. The CDR3 spans 11 residues. CDR3 sequence: CASGEGVGAFF. The CDR3 nucleotides are TGTGCCAGCGGGGAGGGGGTAGGAGCTTTCTTT.